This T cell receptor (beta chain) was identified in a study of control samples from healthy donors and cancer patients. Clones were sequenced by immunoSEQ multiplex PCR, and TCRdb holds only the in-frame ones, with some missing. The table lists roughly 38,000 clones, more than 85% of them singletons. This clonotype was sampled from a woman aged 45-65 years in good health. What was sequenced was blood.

This CDR3 reads CASSKGTGVWSGYEQYF. CDR3 DNA sequence: TGTGCCAGCAGTAAGGGGACAGGGGTGTGGTCCGGCTACGAGCAGTACTTC. The chain uses TRBV6-2 or TRBV6-3 and TRBJ2-7; TRBD1 aligns across 10 bases. Germline V lookup: CDR1 MNHEY, CDR2 SVGEGT. V gave up 5 bases and J gave up 3 bases; unmatched junction bases: 13. This CDR3 comprises 17 residues.